This T cell receptor beta chain was sequenced during a study of OX40 agonist ivuxolimab in advanced cancers. Study details: The dose of intravenous ivuxolimab that patients received every 2 weeks ranged from 0.01 to 10 mg/kg. Patients enrolled in dose escalation were diagnosed with hepatocellular carcinoma, melanoma, renal cell or head and neck cancer.

V trimming: 4 bases; J trimming: 6 bases; junction bases outside the gene matches: 11. The CDR3 is made up of 18 amino acids. Germline V gene lookup returns CDR1 SGHVS and CDR2 FQNEAQ. Produced via immunoSEQ multiplex PCR; TCRdb's table is partial and in-frame only. The sample has tens of thousands of clones; about four fifths are singletons. Blood sampling was done at baseline, cycle 4 day 1, and cycle 7 day 1. This clonotype originated in an adult with an advanced solid tumor such as melanoma, head and neck, liver or kidney cancer. The sample was CD4+ or CD8+ T cells sorted from blood, taken in a trial of the OX40 agonist ivuxolimab. V usage is TRBV7-8 and J usage is TRBJ2-2; 13 positions agree with TRBD2. The CDR3 loop is CASSSRTSGRVYPGELFF. The CDR3 DNA reads TGTGCCAGCAGCTCCCGGACTAGCGGGAGAGTTTACCCCGGGGAGCTGTTTTTT.